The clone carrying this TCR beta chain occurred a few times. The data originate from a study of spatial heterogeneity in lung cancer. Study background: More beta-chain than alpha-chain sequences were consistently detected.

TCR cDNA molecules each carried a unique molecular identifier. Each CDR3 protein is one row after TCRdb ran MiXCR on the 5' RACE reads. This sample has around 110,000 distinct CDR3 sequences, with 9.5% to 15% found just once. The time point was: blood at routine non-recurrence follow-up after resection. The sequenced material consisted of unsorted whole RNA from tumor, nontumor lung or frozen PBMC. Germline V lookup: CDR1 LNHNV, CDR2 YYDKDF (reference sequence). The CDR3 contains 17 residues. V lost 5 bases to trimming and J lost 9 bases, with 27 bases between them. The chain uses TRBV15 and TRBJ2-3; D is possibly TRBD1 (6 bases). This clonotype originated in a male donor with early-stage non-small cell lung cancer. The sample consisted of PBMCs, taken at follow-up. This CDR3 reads CATSERPTGVVVRTQYF. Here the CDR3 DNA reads TGTGCCACCAGCGAACGACCGACAGGAGTGGTGGTCCGCACGCAGTATTTT.